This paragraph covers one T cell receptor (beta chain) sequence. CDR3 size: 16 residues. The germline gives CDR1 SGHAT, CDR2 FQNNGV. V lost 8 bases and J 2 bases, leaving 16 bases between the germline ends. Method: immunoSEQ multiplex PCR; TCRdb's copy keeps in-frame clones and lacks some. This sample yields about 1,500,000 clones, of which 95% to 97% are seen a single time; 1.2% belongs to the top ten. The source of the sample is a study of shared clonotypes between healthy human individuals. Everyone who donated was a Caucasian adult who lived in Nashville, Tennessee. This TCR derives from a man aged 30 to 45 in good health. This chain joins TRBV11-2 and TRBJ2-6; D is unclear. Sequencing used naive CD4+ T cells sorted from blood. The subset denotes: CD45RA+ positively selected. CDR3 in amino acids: CASAAQRVAGANVLTF. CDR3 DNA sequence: TGTGCCAGCGCCGCCCAACGGGTCGCTGGGGCCAACGTCCTGACTTTC.